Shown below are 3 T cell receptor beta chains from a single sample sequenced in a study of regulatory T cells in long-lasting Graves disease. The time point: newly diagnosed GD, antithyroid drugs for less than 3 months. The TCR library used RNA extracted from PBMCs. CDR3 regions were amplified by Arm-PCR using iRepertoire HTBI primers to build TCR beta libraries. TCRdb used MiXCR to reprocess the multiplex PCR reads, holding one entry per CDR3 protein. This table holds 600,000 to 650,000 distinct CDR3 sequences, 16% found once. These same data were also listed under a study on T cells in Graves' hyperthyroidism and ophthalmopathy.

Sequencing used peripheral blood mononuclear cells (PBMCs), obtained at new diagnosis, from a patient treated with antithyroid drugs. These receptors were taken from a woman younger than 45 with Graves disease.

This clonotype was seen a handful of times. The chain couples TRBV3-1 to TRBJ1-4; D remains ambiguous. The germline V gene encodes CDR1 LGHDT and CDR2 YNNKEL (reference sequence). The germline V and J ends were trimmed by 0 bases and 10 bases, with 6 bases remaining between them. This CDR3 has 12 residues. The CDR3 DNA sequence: TGTGCCAGCAGCCAAGATAAGGTAAAACTGTTTTTT. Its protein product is CASSQDKVKLFF. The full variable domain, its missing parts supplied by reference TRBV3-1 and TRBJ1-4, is DTAVSQTPKYLVTQMGNDKSIKCEQNLGHDTMYWYKQDSKKFLKIMFSYNNKELIINETVPNRFSPKSPDKAHLNLHINSLELGDSAVYFCASSQDKVKLFFGSGTQLSVL.

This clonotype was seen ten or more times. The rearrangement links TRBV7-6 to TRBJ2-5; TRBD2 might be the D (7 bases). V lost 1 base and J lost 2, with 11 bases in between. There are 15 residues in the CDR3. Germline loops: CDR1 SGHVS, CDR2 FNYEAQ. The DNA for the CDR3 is TGTGCCAGCAGCTTAGTAAGGGGGGGACAAGAGACCCAGTACTTC. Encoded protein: CASSLVRGGQETQYF. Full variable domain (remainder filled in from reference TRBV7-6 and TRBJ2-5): GAGVSQSPRYKVTKRGQDVALRCDPISGHVSLYWYRQALGQGPEFLTYFNYEAQQDKSGLPNDRFSAERPEGSISTLTIQRTEQRDSAMYRCASSLVRGGQETQYFGPGTRLLVL.

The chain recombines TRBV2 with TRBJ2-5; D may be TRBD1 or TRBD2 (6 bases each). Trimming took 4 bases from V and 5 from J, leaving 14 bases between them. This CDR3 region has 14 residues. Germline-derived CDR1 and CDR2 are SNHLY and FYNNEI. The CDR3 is CASSGSGASETQYF. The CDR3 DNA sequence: TGTGCCAGCAGTGGATCGGGGGCTTCCGAGACCCAGTACTTC. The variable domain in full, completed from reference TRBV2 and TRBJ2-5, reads EPEVTQTPSHQVTQMGQEVILRCVPISNHLYFYWYRQILGQKVEFLVSFYNNEISEKSEIFDDQFSVERPDGSNFTLKIRSTKLEDSAMYFCASSGSGASETQYFGPGTRLLVL.